This T cell receptor beta chain is from a study of cytomegalovirus exposure and HLA in healthy donors. This PCR relied on a set of 60 Vbeta primers and 13 Jbeta primers. Using immunoSEQ multiplex PCR, the repertoire was profiled, and TCRdb retains in-frame clones only, with some absent. The repertoire holds about 160,000 clones, with 60% to 85% as singletons. Trimming left V 0 bases short and J 13 bases short, with 16 bases between. The germline V gene encodes CDR1 MGHRA and CDR2 YSYEKL. The CDR3 loop spans 15 amino acids. Sequenced: PBMCs. This TCR was recovered from a man aged 25 to 40 in good health and CMV-seropositive. J is TRBJ1-6 and V is TRBV4-1; possibly TRBD1 for D (6 bases). This chain's CDR3 is CASSQDVGHGLPLHF. Written as DNA, the CDR3 is TGCGCCAGCAGCCAAGATGTGGGACACGGATTGCCCCTCCACTTT.